The clone carrying this T cell receptor (beta chain) was recorded many times. Its target is not known. Germline loops: CDR1 SGHVS, CDR2 FQNEAQ. This CDR3 comprises 16 residues. Trimming cost V 2 bases and J 1 base, with 14 bases left between them. The record originates from a study of metastatic and nonmetastatic thyroid tumors. Overall study context: It was across blood and tumor or nodule tissue from malignant and benign thyroid patients that repertoires were compared. Whole-study findings and limits: Significantly greater TCR beta diversity was reportedly found in malignant thyroid tumors than in benign nodules (in blood and tumor).

Original analysis: The study's classifier, a distant-metastasis tool for papillary thyroid cancer, was built using CDR3 differences across clinicopathological groups. TCRdb re-called the PCR reads through MiXCR. The V and J calls here are based on TCRdb, not the publication. The sample carries roughly 18,000 clones, about 33% recorded once. Thyroid surgery took place with no prior treatment in any patient. The TCR comes from a male donor with papillary thyroid cancer or a benign thyroid nodule (not recorded which). Some clones in this sample may be carry-over from other donors' samples. Material for sequencing was tumor tissue. The chain joins TRBV7-8 to TRBJ2-5, with D perhaps given as TRBD1 or TRBD2 (5 bases each). The DNA of the CDR3 is TGTGCCAGCAGCTTACGAGGGGCGTTGACCCAAGAGACCCAGTACTTC. Encoded protein: CASSLRGALTQETQYF.